By sample share, the clone carrying this TCR beta chain is medium-sized. Each TCR cDNA molecule bore a unique molecular identifier. A single record per CDR3 protein comes from TCRdb applying MiXCR to the 5' RACE reads. The sample has 2,500 to 4,000 distinct CDR3 sequences, 4.7% seen once; the top ten hold around 17%. This entry is derived from a study of spatial heterogeneity in lung cancer. Study background: Each distinct TCR and UMI combination averaged more than ten appearances in raw reads.

Sample time point: sample taken at primary tumor resection. The donor population consisted of roughly 70 patients with untreated, early-stage non-small cell lung cancer. Unsorted whole RNA samples from tumor, nontumor lung or frozen PBMC were sequenced. The V end lost 2 bases, the J end lost 7 bases, and 23 bases lay between the germline ends. This CDR3 has 17 amino acids. CDR1 and CDR2 from the germline V gene are LGHNA and YNFKEQ. The chain combines TRBV4-2 with TRBJ2-5; D may be TRBD1 or TRBD2 (5 bases each). This clonotype was obtained from a male donor with early-stage non-small cell lung cancer. This material consisted of normal lung tissue next to the tumor, taken at surgery. In DNA form, the CDR3 reads TGTGCCAGCAGCCAATCCTTGGGGACGCAGGGATTCGCGACCCAGTACTTC. The encoded protein is CASSQSLGTQGFATQYF.